The 21 T cell receptor beta chains below were found in one sample sequenced in a study of T cells after yellow fever vaccination. TCRdb passed the 5' RACE reads through MiXCR, listing each CDR3 protein once. The table shows hundreds of thousands of distinct CDR3 sequences, with approximately 4% occurring only once. Sequencing used PBMCs, obtained 5 days after the yellow fever booster vaccination. These receptors all stem from a man younger than 30 who received the YFV17D yellow fever vaccine.

This clonotype was counted a few times. This chain joins TRBV30 and TRBJ2-7; perhaps TRBD2 as D (7 bases). The CDR3 consists of 14 residues. Germline lookup yields CDR1 GTSNPN and CDR2 SVGIG (reference sequence). Trimming removed 6 bases from V and 7 bases from J, with 22 bases in between. The CDR3 region has the DNA TGTGCCTGTCTACCCTGGGGGGGGCGAGAAGAGCAGTACTTC. This translates into CACLPWGGREEQYF.

This clonotype has just a few counts. V is TRBV5-1 and J is TRBJ2-1; no reliable D call. CDR1 and CDR2 from the germline V gene are SGHRS and YFSETQ. Trimming shortened V by 7 bases and J by 12 bases, and 11 bases separated the two germline ends. The CDR3 covers 10 residues. The CDR3 loop reads CASQGISQFF. As DNA, the CDR3 is TGCGCCAGCCAAGGGATTTCGCAGTTCTTC.

This clonotype was recorded many times. The rearrangement joins TRBV29-1 to TRBJ2-1; D might be TRBD2 (6 bases). The CDR3 covers 14 residues. Per the germline V gene, CDR1 is SQVTM and CDR2 is ANQGSEA. V shed 1 base and J shed 9 bases, with 16 bases lying between them. DNA of the CDR3: TGCAGCGTTGAAGTCGGTAGTAGGAGGGGTGAGCAGTTCTTC. Its translation: CSVEVGSRRGEQFF.

The rearrangement uses TRBV5-4 and TRBJ2-1; 8 bases line up with TRBD1. The CDR3 has 15 amino acids. Trimming took 4 bases from V and 3 from J; bases not matched to a gene: 6. Germline V lookup: CDR1 SGHNT, CDR2 YYREEE (reference sequence). The CDR3 DNA reads as TGTGCCAGCAGCCCGACAGGGGATCACTACAATGAGCAGTTCTTC. This gives the protein CASSPTGDHYNEQFF.

This clonotype appeared a few times. J is TRBJ1-1 and V is TRBV5-1; TRBD1 might be the D (6 bases). Trimming cost V 4 bases and J 0 bases, with 10 bases left between them. CDR1 is SGHRS and CDR2 is YFSETQ in the germline V gene. This CDR3 is built from 14 residues. In DNA, the CDR3 is TGCGCCAGCAGCGAGCGGGGGCTGAACACTGAAGCTTTCTTT. It specifies CASSERGLNTEAFF.

This clonotype was seen many times. CDR3 sequence: CASSLEAGNAGEQFF. The CDR3 bases are TGCGCCAGCAGCTTGGAAGCGGGGAACGCCGGTGAGCAGTTCTTC. This sequence joins TRBV5-1 and TRBJ2-1; 7 nucleotides agree with TRBD2. The trim removed 0 bases at V and 9 bases at J, leaving 9 bases unmatched. This CDR3 region has 15 residues. Germline CDR1 SGHRS, CDR2 YFSETQ. The variable domain in full, with the rest retrieved from reference TRBV5-1 and TRBJ2-1, is KAGVTQTPRYLIKTRGQQVTLSCSPISGHRSVSWYQQTPGQGLQFLFEYFSETQRNKGNFPGRFSGRQFSNSRSEMNVSTLELGDSALYLCASSLEAGNAGEQFFGPGTRLTVL.

This clonotype was found a few times. The chain joins TRBV7-2 to TRBJ2-2; 15 nucleotides agree with TRBD2. Germline CDR1 SGHTA, CDR2 FQGNSA. This CDR3 region has 20 residues. With 1 base clipped from V and 3 bases from J, the junction kept 9 bases outside the gene matches. The CDR3 is CASSLEGTSGGTKYTGELFF. CDR3 DNA: TGTGCCAGCAGCTTAGAGGGGACTAGCGGGGGGACTAAATACACCGGGGAGCTGTTTTTT.

This clonotype was counted between two and nine times. The chain uses TRBV12-5 and TRBJ2-1; 9 nucleotides align to TRBD2. CDR3 size: 16 residues. CDR1 is LGHNT and CDR2 is FRNRAP in the germline V gene. V trimming: 4 bases; J trimming: 2 bases; junction bases outside the gene matches: 6. The DNA of the CDR3 is TGTGCTAGTGGTTCCCTCCTAGCGGGGCCCTACAATGAGCAGTTCTTC. Encoded protein: CASGSLLAGPYNEQFF. The variable domain in full, completed from reference TRBV12-5 and TRBJ2-1, reads DARVTQTPRHKVTEMGQEVTMRCQPILGHNTVFWYRQTMMQGLELLAYFRNRAPLDDSGMPKDRFSAEMPDATLATLKIQPSEPRDSAVYFCASGSLLAGPYNEQFFGPGTRLTVL.

The rearrangement links TRBV4-3 to TRBJ1-2, with unresolved D. The germline V gene encodes CDR1 LGHNA and CDR2 YSLEER. The CDR3 contains 14 residues. V gave up 1 base and J gave up 3 bases, with 9 bases separating them. DNA for the CDR3: TGCGCCAGCAGCCAAGTGAGACGGGACTATGGCTACACCTTC. The encoded protein is CASSQVRRDYGYTF.

Remarks on this clonotype: A read error may explain this, as a much larger clone is one base away. This chain links TRBV7-2 with TRBJ2-6, with D uncertain. Germline CDR1 and CDR2: SGHTA and FQGNSA. The CDR3 consists of 16 residues. V lost 5 bases and J 4 bases, leaving 15 bases between the germline ends. The CDR3 here is CASSADGSAGANVLTF. The DNA of the CDR3 is TGTGCCAGCAGCGCTGACGGATCAGCAGGGGCCAACGTCCTGACTTTC.

This clonotype was seen a few times. The rearrangement links TRBV6-5 to TRBJ2-3, with TRBD2 matching 8 bases. V lost 0 bases and J lost 7; bases outside the gene matches: 18. Germline V gene data show CDR1 as MNHEY and CDR2 as SVGAGI. This CDR3 is built from 19 residues. CDR3 nucleotides: TGTGCCAGCAGTTACTCGACTCTATTTTTGACGGGGGGGTCGTATACGCAGTATTTT. Its translation is CASSYSTLFLTGGSYTQYF.

The chain links TRBV29-1 to TRBJ1-4; 9 bases match TRBD1. The CDR3 spans 13 residues. V shed 7 bases, J shed 2 bases, and the junction held 2 bases outside the gene matches. Germline lookup yields CDR1 SQVTM and CDR2 ANQGSEA. The CDR3 loop reads CSGGQGTNEKLFF. The DNA for the CDR3 is TGCAGCGGCGGACAGGGGACTAATGAAAAACTGTTTTTT. Based on the CDR3 plus reference TRBV29-1 and TRBJ1-4, the full variable domain is SAVISQKPSRDICQRGTSLTIQCQVDSQVTMMFWYRQQPGQSLTLIATANQGSEATYESGFVIDKFPISRPNLTFSTLTVSNMSPEDSSIYLCSGGQGTNEKLFFGSGTQLSVL.

V and J are TRBV15 and TRBJ2-1, with D unclear. Germline CDR1 is LNHNV and CDR2 is YYDKDF (reference sequence). The CDR3 totals 13 residues. Trimming took off 5 bases at V and 5 bases at J, with 10 bases between the two ends. The CDR3 bases are TGTGCCACCAGCCGAGCTTCTGACAATGAGCAGTTCTTC. Translation gives CATSRASDNEQFF.

This clonotype has a count of ten or more. The chain couples TRBV20-1 to TRBJ1-1; a possible D gene is TRBD1 (5 bases). The V end lost 2 bases, the J end lost 1 base, and 8 bases lay between the germline ends. The V gene's germline CDR1 is DFQATT and CDR2 SNEGSKA (reference sequence). The CDR3 length is 13 residues. CDR3 region: CSARKGENTEAFF. As DNA, the CDR3 is TGCAGTGCTAGAAAAGGGGAGAACACTGAAGCTTTCTTT.

The rearrangement joins TRBV6-5 to TRBJ1-1; D gene unclear. This CDR3 spans 13 amino acids. CDR1 and CDR2 (germline): MNHEY, SVGAGI. Between the trimmed V and J ends, which lost 2 bases and 3 bases, there was a span of 7 bases. For the CDR3, the DNA is TGTGCCAGCAGTTACGGCGGGGACACTGAAGCTTTCTTT. Amino acid sequence: CASSYGGDTEAFF.

This clonotype was seen at least ten times. The V call is TRBV5-1, the J call TRBJ2-3; TRBD2 is a possible D gene (5 bases). The CDR3 is 16 amino acids. V lost 0 bases to trimming and J lost 4 bases, with 15 bases between them. In germline, CDR1 is SGHRS, CDR2 YFSETQ. The CDR3 region has the DNA TGCGCCAGCAGCTTGGCCATCGGGGTTGGCTCAGATACGCAGTATTTT. Residues: CASSLAIGVGSDTQYF. Variable domain in full (rest from reference TRBV5-1 and TRBJ2-3): KAGVTQTPRYLIKTRGQQVTLSCSPISGHRSVSWYQQTPGQGLQFLFEYFSETQRNKGNFPGRFSGRQFSNSRSEMNVSTLELGDSALYLCASSLAIGVGSDTQYFGPGTRLTVL.

V and J are TRBV9 and TRBJ2-1, with 11 bases that match TRBD2. V lost 7 bases, J lost 3 bases, and 6 bases stayed unmatched. Per the germline V gene, CDR1 is SGDLS and CDR2 is YYNGEE. CDR3 size: 15 residues. The CDR3 region is CASGLGTSGYNEQFF. CDR3 DNA sequence: TGTGCCAGCGGGCTGGGGACTAGCGGCTACAATGAGCAGTTCTTC.

This clonotype was observed at least ten times. The rearrangement links TRBV7-9 to TRBJ1-5, with TRBD1 matching over 7 bases. V trimming: 6 bases; J trimming: 4 bases; junction bases outside the gene matches: 0. Germline values: CDR1 SEHNR, CDR2 FQNEAQ (reference sequence). The CDR3 sequence is 12 residues long. CDR3 nucleotide sequence: TGTGCCAGCAGACAGGGGAATCAGCCCCAGCATTTT. Amino acid sequence: CASRQGNQPQHF. Using reference TRBV7-9 and TRBJ1-5 for the parts outside the CDR3, the full variable domain is DTGVSQNPRHKITKRGQNVTFRCDPISEHNRLYWYRQTLGQGPEFLTYFQNEAQLEKSRLLSDRFSAERPKGSFSTLEIQRTEQGDSAMYLCASRQGNQPQHFGDGTRLSIL.

This clonotype was recorded many times. This rearrangement joins TRBV11-2 to TRBJ2-2, with D tentatively TRBD2 (6 bases). V was cut by 5 bases and J by 0 bases, with 10 bases left in between. This CDR3 contains 15 residues. Germline assignment: CDR1 SGHAT and CDR2 FQNNGV. The CDR3 bases are TGTGCCAGCAGCCTAGCGAGACCGAACACCGGGGAGCTGTTTTTT. Its translation is CASSLARPNTGELFF.

The chain links TRBV4-1 to TRBJ1-1; 7 bases align to TRBD1. V lost 3 bases and J lost 1; bases outside the gene matches: 5. Germline CDR1 and CDR2: MGHRA and YSYEKL. The CDR3 extends over 15 amino acids. As DNA, the CDR3 is TGCGCCAGCAGCCAGTCAGGGGGAGCGAACACTGAAGCTTTCTTT. This sequence encodes CASSQSGGANTEAFF.

The chain recombines TRBV15 with TRBJ1-1, with 8 bases matching TRBD1. V lost 0 bases, J lost 1 base, and 1 base stayed unmatched. CDR1 and CDR2 (germline): LNHNV, YYDKDF (reference sequence). The CDR3 runs 15 residues. CDR3 amino acids: CATSREGTGNTEAFF. CDR3 DNA: TGTGCCACCAGCAGAGAGGGGACAGGGAACACTGAAGCTTTCTTT.